What follows describes a single TCR beta chain. This clone was counted a single time. Its antigen target is currently unknown. No much larger clone is present one base from it, and per-base qualities are unavailable. Reading the germline V gene gives CDR1 SGHTA and CDR2 FQGNSA. The V and J ends are trimmed by 4 bases and 10 bases, leaving 20 bases between them. From the cysteine through the phenylalanine, the CDR3 covers 16 amino acids. CDR3 DNA is the only sequence kept; it has 48 bases, read in frame from the first base. Genomic DNA was extracted from sorted cells with the QIAGEN DNeasy Blood and Tissue Kit for TCRbeta CDR3 sequencing. High-throughput TCRbeta CDR3 sequencing was carried out commercially through immunoSEQ, with PCR amplification with bias correction and internal controls included. The paper's data handling went like this. Unique productive TCRbeta sequences were defined by CDR3 nucleotide sequence where primers matched, and otherwise by CDR3 amino acid sequence together with Vbeta and Jbeta genes. To correct for sorting error, sequences found in more than one sorted population at a frequency ratio of 2:1 or less were discarded, and the remaining shared sequences were assigned to the population with the higher frequency. Sequences were defined as donor-reactive when expanded at least 5-fold in CFSE-low cells versus unstimulated cells and present at a frequency of at least 0.01% in CFSE-low cells. Jensen-Shannon divergence, calculated on the top 100 TCRbeta sequences ranked by frequency, was used to quantify repertoire divergence. For samples with multiple sequencing runs, sorting error was corrected in each run separately before the runs were combined. TCRdb provides this immuneACCESS table in a form limited to in-frame rearrangements. Some clones are lacking; in checked studies, under half of them reflect an unresolved V gene, and why the rest are absent is not known. The D gene and trimming were derived from the DNA, and the V and J assignments and clone size from that table. The sample records fewer than 100,000 clones, over 85% of which are singletons. The ten largest clones add up to 0.46% of the sample.

The sample belongs to a study of Tregs in tolerant kidney transplant recipients (dated 2019 in TCRdb). Background on the whole study: The transplants used related donors along with nonmyeloablative bone marrow transplantation, and in the human trials mixed chimerism was transient. Before combined kidney and bone marrow transplantation, this study identified donor-specific regulatory T cells using TCRbeta sequencing and then followed those same cells after transplant. Results and caveats for the whole study, not just this receptor: Donor-specific Treg expansion exceeded global Treg expansion in tolerant patients, suggesting antigen-driven rather than nonspecific expansion. Expanding Tregs with activated donor B cells appeared to identify the most biologically relevant and donor-specific TCRbeta repertoire. Biological reproducibility was not directly assessed, although technical replication error appeared to be minimal. Because the PCR primers were changed over time for some patients, nucleotide-level comparison could not be performed across the samples from those patients. Because only a small number of patients were included, the study had limitations, and the results will need to be validated in larger populations as well as under other immunosuppression protocols.

The time point label, read with the paper, signifies: blood sample drawn before combined kidney and bone marrow transplant. Thawed PBMCs were FACS-sorted into unstimulated Tregs (CD4+CD25+CD127-), CD4+ non-Tregs (CD4+CD25-), CD4 cells and CD8 cells. The patients were a few recipients of combined kidney and bone marrow transplants from the ITN036ST trial, and samples were available only from these trial subjects. Healthy control blood was processed to PBMCs with a Ficoll density gradient and then cryopreserved, whereas patient PBMCs were collected both before and after transplant. The sequences come from CD4+ T cells from blood, collected before the transplant. This sequence originates from a human donor who received a combined kidney and bone marrow transplant. The sequence is built from TRBV7-2 and TRBJ1-6; a tentative D match to TRBD1 spans 6 bases. The CDR3 region reads CASSSRGGANRSPLHF. The DNA sequence follows: TGTGCCAGCAGCTCTCGAGGGGGGGCGAATCGATCACCCCTCCACTTT. The full variable domain, with segments outside the CDR3 supplied by the reference TRBV7-2 and TRBJ1-6 proteins, appears as GAGVSQSPSNKVTEKGKDVELRCDPISGHTALYWYRQSLGQGLEFLIYFQGNSAPDKSGLPSDRFSAERTGGSVSTLTIQRTQQEDSAVYLCASSSRGGANRSPLHFGNGTRLTVT.